These 26 T cell receptor beta chains share one sample of origin, sequenced in a study of T cell responses to AZD1222 COVID-19 vaccine. Repertoires were generated with immunoSEQ multiplex PCR, while TCRdb's copy carries only in-frame clones and drops some. The data show roughly 130,000 clones, roughly nine tenths seen once. The sequenced sample was peripheral blood, obtained 28 days after the second dose of the MenACWY control vaccine. The receptor source for this set is an adult who received the MenACWY meningococcal vaccine as a control.

This chain connects TRBV18 to TRBJ1-1; no clear D. This CDR3 spans 16 amino acids. In germline, CDR1 is KGHSH, CDR2 LQKENI. The V and J ends lost 1 base and 2 bases respectively, with 14 bases between them. The CDR3 DNA follows: TGTGCCAGCTCACCACGCATGGATTCGGCTAACACTGAAGCTTTCTTT. Its protein is CASSPRMDSANTEAFF. The whole variable domain, remainder taken from reference TRBV18 and TRBJ1-1, is NAGVMQNPRHLVRRRGQEARLRCSPMKGHSHVYWYRQLPEEGLKFMVYLQKENIIDESGMPKERFSAEFPKEGPSILRIQQVVRGDSAAYFCASSPRMDSANTEAFFGQGTRLTVV.

This clone was seen only once. The rearrangement uses TRBV19 and TRBJ2-2; D remains unclear. This CDR3 contains 13 residues. CDR1 and CDR2 from the germline V gene are LNHDA and SQIVND (reference sequence). The V gene lost 7 bases and the J gene lost 9 bases, with 15 bases spanning the gap. As DNA, the CDR3 is TGTGCCAGTACCACATTGAATCTCCGGGAGCTGTTTTTT. It specifies CASTTLNLRELFF.

This chain connects TRBV18 to TRBJ2-1; tentative D call: TRBD1 (5 bases). Germline V CDR1 and CDR2: KGHSH, LQKENI. The CDR3 is 13 amino acids. Between the trimmed V and J ends, which lost 2 bases and 5 bases, there was a span of 7 bases. The CDR3 DNA reads TGTGCCAGCTCACCATCACAGGACAATGAGCAGTTCTTC. Its translation is CASSPSQDNEQFF.

The chain is built from TRBV2 and TRBJ2-3; D not resolved. Deletions cut 0 bases from V and 3 bases from J, with 4 bases between. This CDR3 region has 13 residues. Per the germline V gene, CDR1 is SNHLY and CDR2 is FYNNEI. CDR3 sequence: CASSEAMTDTQYF. For the CDR3, the DNA is TGTGCCAGCAGTGAAGCGATGACAGATACGCAGTATTTT.

The chain employs TRBV11-2 and TRBJ1-2; possible D gene TRBD1, 6 bases. CDR3 size: 14 residues. Germline V gene lookup returns CDR1 SGHAT and CDR2 FQNNGV. V was cut by 5 bases and J by 5 bases, with 15 bases left in between. The CDR3 DNA is TGTGCCAGCAGCCCATACAGGGATGGGTATGGCTACACCTTC. Its translation is CASSPYRDGYGYTF.

This chain uses TRBV7-2 with TRBJ2-7, with TRBD2 matching over 15 bases. The germline V gene has CDR1 SGHTA and CDR2 FQGNSA. V dropped 5 bases and J dropped 4; count of bases not matched to a gene: 6. The CDR3 is 16 residues long. DNA of the CDR3: TGTGCCAGCAGCCCGTGGACTAGCGGGAGGGAGTACGAGCAGTACTTC. Amino acids: CASSPWTSGREYEQYF.

V is TRBV6-6 and J is TRBJ2-7, with D perhaps matching TRBD2 (6 bases). The ends were cut back, 8 bases at V and 4 bases at J, with 9 bases in the middle. Germline V lookup: CDR1 MNHNY, CDR2 SVGAGI (reference sequence). The CDR3 has 11 amino acids. The CDR3 here is CASSGGYEQYF. The CDR3 bases are TGTGCCAGCTCAGGAGGGTACGAGCAGTACTTC.

The chain uses TRBV7-9 and TRBJ2-7; 8 bases are a match to TRBD1. This CDR3 contains 15 residues. Germline-derived CDR1 and CDR2 are SEHNR and FQNEAQ (reference sequence). The V segment lost 7 bases and the J segment 3 bases; nucleotides outside the gene matches: 11. The CDR3 bases are TGTGCCAGCACCCCGTCGGGACAGGAGTTCTACGAGCAGTACTTC. Its protein product is CASTPSGQEFYEQYF.

The rearrangement joins TRBV5-1 to TRBJ2-3; 7 bases align to TRBD1. The CDR3 is 14 amino acids. After removal of 4 bases from V and 2 bases from J, the junction contained 4 bases not matched to a gene. Germline CDR1 reads SGHRS; CDR2 reads YFSETQ. The CDR3 protein is CASSLGTVTDTQYF. Written as DNA, the CDR3 is TGCGCCAGCAGCCTTGGGACAGTCACAGATACGCAGTATTTT.

The CDR3 protein is CATSEAIGLVGANTGELFF. Written as DNA, the CDR3 is TGTGCCACCAGTGAGGCGATCGGACTAGTTGGCGCGAACACCGGGGAGCTGTTTTTT. V usage is TRBV24-1 and J usage is TRBJ2-2; TRBD2 agrees at 7 bases. The junction had 13 bases not matched to a gene; V was cut back by 4 bases and J by 0 bases. The CDR3 loop spans 19 amino acids. The germline CDR1 and CDR2 sequences are KGHDR and SFDVKD.

The genes are TRBV7-9 and TRBJ2-7, with 8 bases that match TRBD1. This CDR3 has 18 amino acids. Germline CDR1 is SEHNR and CDR2 is FQNEAQ (reference sequence). Trimming at V came to 4 bases and at J to 4 bases, leaving 18 bases not matched to a gene. This CDR3 reads CASSSRTGIRGLLYEQYF. CDR3 sequence (DNA): TGTGCCAGCAGCTCAAGAACAGGGATCAGGGGGCTACTATACGAGCAGTACTTC. Drawing the rest from reference TRBV7-9 and TRBJ2-7, the complete variable domain is DTGVSQNPRHKITKRGQNVTFRCDPISEHNRLYWYRQTLGQGPEFLTYFQNEAQLEKSRLLSDRFSAERPKGSFSTLEIQRTEQGDSAMYLCASSSRTGIRGLLYEQYFGPGTRLTVT.

The chain couples TRBV7-9 to TRBJ2-1; 9 bases match TRBD2. CDR1 is SEHNR, CDR2 FQNEAQ, per germline (reference sequence). After removal of 5 bases from V and 7 bases from J, the junction contained 9 bases not matched to a gene. CDR3 length: 15 residues. CDR3 sequence (DNA): TGTGCCAGCAGCCCCCCCACCCTAGCGGGGAATGAGCAGTTCTTC. This codes for CASSPPTLAGNEQFF. The whole variable domain, filled in from reference TRBV7-9 and TRBJ2-1, reads DTGVSQNPRHKITKRGQNVTFRCDPISEHNRLYWYRQTLGQGPEFLTYFQNEAQLEKSRLLSDRFSAERPKGSFSTLEIQRTEQGDSAMYLCASSPPTLAGNEQFFGPGTRLTVL.

This clone was counted once. The chain uses TRBV5-1 and TRBJ2-5; no reliable D call. This CDR3 region has 15 residues. The germline gives CDR1 SGHRS, CDR2 YFSETQ. Trimming stripped 1 base from V and 5 bases from J, with 15 bases between. CDR3 sequence reads: CASSLRPTDSETQYF. CDR3 coding DNA: TGCGCCAGCAGCTTGCGACCGACTGATTCTGAGACCCAGTACTTC.

V gene TRBV29-1 combines with J gene TRBJ1-5; D call uncertain. The V end lost 6 bases, the J end lost 3 bases, and 12 bases lay between the germline ends. CDR1 and CDR2 (germline): SQVTM, ANQGSEA. The CDR3 has 13 residues. CDR3: CSVLWGDNQPQHF. The CDR3 bases are TGCAGCGTCCTGTGGGGTGACAATCAGCCCCAGCATTTT.

The genes are TRBV27 and TRBJ1-6; 9 bases are a match to TRBD1. The germline gives CDR1 MNHEY, CDR2 SMNVEV (reference sequence). The CDR3 spans 16 residues. With 3 bases clipped from V and 7 bases from J, the junction kept 7 bases outside the gene matches. The CDR3 loop is CASSFHRDRENSPLHF. The CDR3 DNA sequence: TGTGCCAGCAGTTTCCACCGGGACAGGGAAAATTCACCCCTCCACTTT.

The chain has TRBV10-3 and TRBJ2-2; no definite D call. V lost 4 bases and J lost 2, with 5 bases in between. This CDR3 comprises 13 residues. From germline, CDR1 is ENHRY and CDR2 SYGVKD. This CDR3 is CAISGSNTGELFF. The CDR3, as DNA: TGTGCCATCAGTGGGAGTAACACCGGGGAGCTGTTTTTT.

V usage is TRBV5-1 and J usage is TRBJ2-3; D remains ambiguous. V shed 7 bases and J shed 3 bases, with 15 bases lying between them. The germline V gene encodes CDR1 SGHRS and CDR2 YFSETQ. This CDR3 spans 14 amino acids. The CDR3 coding sequence is TGCGCCAGCGGTAATGGGCGGACGACAGATACGCAGTATTTT. Translating gives CASGNGRTTDTQYF.

This CDR3 is CASSQGQGPNLAKNIQYF. Written as DNA, the CDR3 is TGCGCCAGCAGCCAGGGACAGGGACCCAATCTAGCCAAAAACATTCAGTACTTC. The V gene is TRBV4-1, the J gene TRBJ2-4; 9 positions match TRBD1. V lost 3 bases and J lost 0; bases outside the gene matches: 9. This CDR3 comprises 18 residues. Germline CDR1 is MGHRA and CDR2 is YSYEKL.

This chain joins TRBV29-1 and TRBJ1-1, with TRBD1 identical over 9 bases. V shed 7 bases, J shed 0 bases, and the junction held 6 bases outside the gene matches. Germline values: CDR1 SQVTM, CDR2 ANQGSEA. The CDR3 extends over 14 amino acids. CDR3 bases: TGCAGCGGGGGACAGGGTTCGGTGAACACTGAAGCTTTCTTT. Translating gives CSGGQGSVNTEAFF.

The chain uses TRBV28 and TRBJ1-2; D is unresolved. CDR1 is MDHEN, CDR2 SYDVKM, per germline. V shed 2 bases and J shed 0 bases, with 16 bases lying between them. The CDR3 consists of 17 residues. CDR3 sequence reads: CASSLGGPIIANYGYTF. The CDR3 nucleotides read TGTGCCAGCAGTTTAGGTGGACCGATCATAGCTAACTATGGCTACACCTTC.

This clone was detected once. The chain joins TRBV14 to TRBJ2-1, with 8 bases fitting TRBD2. This CDR3 is 16 amino acids long. Germline CDR1 and CDR2: SGHDN and FVKESK. Losses at the gene ends were 2 bases for V and 0 bases for J; bases not matched to a gene: 3. The CDR3 region is CASSQLAGSSYNEQFF. CDR3 DNA: TGTGCCAGCAGCCAATTAGCGGGGAGCTCCTACAATGAGCAGTTCTTC.

The chain combines TRBV28 with TRBJ2-3; 7 bases match TRBD2. Germline trimming cut 8 bases from V and 2 bases from J; bases unmatched to any gene: 10. This CDR3 spans 15 amino acids. Germline V gene lookup returns CDR1 MDHEN and CDR2 SYDVKM. The CDR3: CASGSGSDFTDTQYF. In DNA, the CDR3 is TGTGCCAGCGGTAGCGGGTCGGACTTCACAGATACGCAGTATTTT. The variable domain in full, completed from reference TRBV28 and TRBJ2-3, reads DVKVTQSSRYLVKRTGEKVFLECVQDMDHENMFWYRQDPGLGLRLIYFSYDVKMKEKGDIPEGYSVSREKKERFSLILESASTNQTSMYLCASGSGSDFTDTQYFGPGTRLTVL.

CDR3: CASSHVTYEQYF. CDR3 coding DNA: TGTGCCAGCAGCCACGTGACCTACGAGCAGTACTTC. The chain carries TRBV14 and TRBJ2-7, with no clear D. Per germline, CDR1 SGHDN and CDR2 FVKESK. This CDR3 is built from 12 residues. V was trimmed by 3 bases and J by 2 bases, leaving 5 bases between them.

This clone occurred a few times. The chain uses TRBV7-6 and TRBJ2-2; D is possibly TRBD1 or TRBD2 (6 bases each). Trimming cost V 4 bases and J 1 base, with 22 bases left between them. The CDR3 runs 19 residues. Germline V CDR1 and CDR2: SGHVS, FNYEAQ. The CDR3: CASSSPRGHKTGNTGELFF. CDR3 bases: TGTGCCAGCAGCTCACCCCGGGGGCATAAAACAGGGAACACCGGGGAGCTGTTTTTT.

The chain joins TRBV27 to TRBJ2-3, with D possibly being TRBD1 (7 bases). Germline-derived CDR1 and CDR2 are MNHEY and SMNVEV (reference sequence). V lost 7 bases, J lost 7 bases, and 18 bases lay in between. The CDR3 totals 14 residues. CDR3 coding DNA: TGTGCCAGCATTGGTGGAGGGGGCCCATATACGCAGTATTTT. This codes for CASIGGGGPYTQYF.

The chain joins TRBV28 to TRBJ1-1, with 7 bases aligning to TRBD1. This CDR3 is 13 amino acids long. Looked up from germline, CDR1 is MDHEN and CDR2 is SYDVKM. Trimming took 6 bases from V and 10 from J; bases not matched to a gene: 11. The CDR3 sequence: CASRQGTRGAAFF. The CDR3 DNA sequence: TGTGCCAGCAGACAGGGGACACGGGGGGCAGCTTTCTTT.